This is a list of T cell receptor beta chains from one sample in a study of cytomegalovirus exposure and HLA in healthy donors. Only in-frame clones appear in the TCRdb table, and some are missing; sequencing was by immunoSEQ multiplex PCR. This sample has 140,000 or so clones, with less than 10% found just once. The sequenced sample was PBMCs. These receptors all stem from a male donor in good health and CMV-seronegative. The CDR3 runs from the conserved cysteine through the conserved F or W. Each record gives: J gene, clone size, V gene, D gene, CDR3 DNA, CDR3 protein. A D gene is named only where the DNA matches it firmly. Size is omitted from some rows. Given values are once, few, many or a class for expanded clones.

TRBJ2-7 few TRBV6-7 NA TGTGCCACCCACAGACAGCGACTCTCCTACGAGCAGTACTTC CATHRQRLSYEQYF
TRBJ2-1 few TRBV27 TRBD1 TGTGCCAGCAGTTCCCCCGACAGGGGGCAGCTTAATGAGCAGTTCTTC CASSSPDRGQLNEQFF
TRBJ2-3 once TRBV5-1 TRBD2 TGCGCCAGCAGCACGACTAGCCGCCGCACAGATACGCAGTATTTT CASSTTSRRTDTQYF
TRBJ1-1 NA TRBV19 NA TGTGCCAGTAGTATGGCTTTTAACACTGAAGCTTTCTTT CASSMAFNTEAFF
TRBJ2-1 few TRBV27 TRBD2 TGTGCCAGCAGTTCTGCTAGCGGCACCTACAATGAGCAGTTCTTC CASSSASGTYNEQFF
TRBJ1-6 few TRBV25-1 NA TGTGCCAGCGCCAGGGGACCGACCGAATTTTATTCACCCCTCCACTTT CASARGPTEFYSPLHF
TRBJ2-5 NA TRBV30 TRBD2 TGTGCCTGGACTAGCGGCAGGGCCCAGTACTTC CAWTSGRAQYF
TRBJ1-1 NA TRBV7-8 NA TGTGCCAGCAGCTTAGCCCCTAGAGCGGGTCTGAACACTGAAGCTTTCTTT CASSLAPRAGLNTEAFF
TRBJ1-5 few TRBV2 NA TGTGCCAGCAGTGGCAGGGTATACCAGCCCCAGCATTTT CASSGRVYQPQHF
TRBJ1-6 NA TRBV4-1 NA TGCGCCAGCAGCCAAGGTTGGGGAGACTCACCCCTCCACTTT CASSQGWGDSPLHF
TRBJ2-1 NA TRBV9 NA TGTGCCAGCAGCGTACAGGACAATGAGCAGTTCTTC CASSVQDNEQFF
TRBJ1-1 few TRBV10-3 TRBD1 TGTGCCATCAGGGACAGGGGGCGCGTTTCGGGAGGTGAAGCTTTCTTT CAIRDRGRVSGGEAFF
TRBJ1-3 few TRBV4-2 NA TGTGCCAGCAGCCAAGAAAAAGGCGGGGGGAACTCTGGAAACACCATATATTTT CASSQEKGGGNSGNTIYF
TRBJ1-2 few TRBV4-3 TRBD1 TGCGCCAGCAGCCAAGACAGGGGGTCTGGCTATGGCTACACCTTC CASSQDRGSGYGYTF
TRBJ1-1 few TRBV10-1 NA TGCGCCAGCACACCCCCCCGGGTGAACACTGAAGCTTTCTTT CASTPPRVNTEAFF
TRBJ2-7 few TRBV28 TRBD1 TGTGCCAGCAGTCGGGACAGGGGTTCTTTCGACGGGAGGGTTCCGTACTTC CASSRDRGSFDGRVPYF
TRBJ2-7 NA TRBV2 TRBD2 TGTGCCAGCGTGGCGGGAGCCTCCTACGAGCAGTACTTC CASVAGASYEQYF
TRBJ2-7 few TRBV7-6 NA TGTGCCAGCAGCGCGGGGAAGCCCTACGAGCAGTACTTC CASSAGKPYEQYF
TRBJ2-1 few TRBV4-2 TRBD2 TGTGCCAGCAGCCAAGATCGGGGACTAGCTGTTTACAATGAGCAGTTCTTC CASSQDRGLAVYNEQFF
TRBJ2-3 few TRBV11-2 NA TGTGCCAGCAGGAGACTAGGGAGGGATACGCAGTATTTT CASRRLGRDTQYF
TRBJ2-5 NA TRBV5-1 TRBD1 TGCGCCAGCAGCTTGGTCGGACAGGGGAACGAGACCCAGTACTTC CASSLVGQGNETQYF
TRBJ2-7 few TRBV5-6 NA TGTGCCAGCAGCTTGACAGGCTCCTACGAGCGGTACTTC CASSLTGSYERYF
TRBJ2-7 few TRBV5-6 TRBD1 TGTGCCAGCAGCTTCGGGACAGGGGGCCACGAGCAGTACTTC CASSFGTGGHEQYF
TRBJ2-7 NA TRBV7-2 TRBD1 TGTGCCAGCAGCCAACGGACAGGGGAGGACGAGCAGTACTTC CASSQRTGEDEQYF
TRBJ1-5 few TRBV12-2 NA TGTGCAAGTCGATCGGACAGGTATAGCAATCAGCCCCAGCATTTT CASRSDRYSNQPQHF
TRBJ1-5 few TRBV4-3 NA TGCGCCAGCAGCCAAGACGGGGATCAGCCCCAGCATTTT CASSQDGDQPQHF
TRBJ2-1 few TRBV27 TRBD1 TGTGCCAGCAGACCCGACAGGGCTTCCTACAATGAGCAGTTCTTC CASRPDRASYNEQFF
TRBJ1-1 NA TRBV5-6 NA TGTGCCAGCAGCTTGGTACAGGCTGATACAGCTTTCTTT CASSLVQADTAFF
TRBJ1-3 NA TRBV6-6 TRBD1 TGTGCCAGCAGCCAACTCGACAGGGTAGGAGGAAACACCATATATTTT CASSQLDRVGGNTIYF
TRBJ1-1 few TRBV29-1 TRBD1 TGCAGCGTTAGACAGGGAATGAACACTGAAGCTTTCTTT CSVRQGMNTEAFF
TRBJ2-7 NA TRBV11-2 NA TGTGCCAGCAGCCGCACAGCCTACGAGCAGTACTTC CASSRTAYEQYF
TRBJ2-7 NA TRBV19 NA TGTGCCAGTAGGTCTTACCACGAGCAGTACTTC CASRSYHEQYF
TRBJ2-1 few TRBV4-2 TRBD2 TGTGCCAGCAGCCAAGATCCGAGCGGGAGCTCCTACAATGAGCAGTTCTTC CASSQDPSGSSYNEQFF
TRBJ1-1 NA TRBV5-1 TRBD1 TGCGCCAGCAGCATGGACAGGGCCGGGACTGAAGCTTTCTTT CASSMDRAGTEAFF
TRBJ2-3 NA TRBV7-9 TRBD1 TGTGCCAGCAGCTCCATGACAGGGATCACAGATACGCAGTATTTT CASSSMTGITDTQYF
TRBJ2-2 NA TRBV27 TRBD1 TGTGCCTGCAGTTCCGGGACAGGGAGGTTACACGGGGAGCTGTTTTTT CACSSGTGRLHGELFF
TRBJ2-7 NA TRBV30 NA TGTGCCTGGAGCGAGGGCGTCACCTACGAGCAGTACTTC CAWSEGVTYEQYF
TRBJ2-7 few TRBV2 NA NA CAIPIRDYGCARVYEQYF
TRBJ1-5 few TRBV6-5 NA TGTGCCAGCCAGGGGAGGGACAGCAATCAGCCCCAGCATTTT CASQGRDSNQPQHF
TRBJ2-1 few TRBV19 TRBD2 TGTGCCAGTAGTCGAGAAGCGGGATACAATGAGCAGTTCTTC CASSREAGYNEQFF
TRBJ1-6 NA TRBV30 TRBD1 TGTGCCTCCGGACAGGGAGTACACTCACCCCTCCACTTT CASGQGVHSPLHF
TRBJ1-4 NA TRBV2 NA TGTGCCAGCAGAGTTACCCGGGCAACTAATGAAAAACTGTTTTTT CASRVTRATNEKLFF
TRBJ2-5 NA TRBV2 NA TGTGCCAGTCAGTACGCGACTTCCCAAGAGACCCAGTACTTC CASQYATSQETQYF
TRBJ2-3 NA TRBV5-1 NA TGCGCCAGCAGCTGGGATCGATCGGGCGGGGCCACCACAGATACGCAGTATTTT CASSWDRSGGATTDTQYF
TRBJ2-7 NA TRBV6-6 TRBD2 TGTGCCAGCAGTTACTTCCATAGCGGGGGATCCTACGGGCAGTACTTC CASSYFHSGGSYGQYF
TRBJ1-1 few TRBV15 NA TGTGCCACCAGCAGAGCCTCCGACAGGAACACTGAAGCTTTCTTT CATSRASDRNTEAFF
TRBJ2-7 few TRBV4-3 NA TGCGCCAGCAGCCAAGTCAGGGGCTACGAGCAGTACTTC CASSQVRGYEQYF
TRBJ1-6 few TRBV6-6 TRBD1 TGTGCCAGCAGTTACCAGGGGGCAGAATCACCCCTCCACTTT CASSYQGAESPLHF
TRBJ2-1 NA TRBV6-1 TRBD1 TGTGCCAGCAGTGCCTTACCGGGACAGGGGTCCAATGAGCAGTTCTTC CASSALPGQGSNEQFF
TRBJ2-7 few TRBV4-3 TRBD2 TGCGCCAGCAGCCAAGTTACGGGGGGGCCCGACGAGCAGTACTTC CASSQVTGGPDEQYF
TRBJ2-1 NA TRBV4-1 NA TGCGCCAGCAGTCCAGGGAAAGGCTACCGACGATCCTACAATGAGCAGTTCTTC CASSPGKGYRRSYNEQFF
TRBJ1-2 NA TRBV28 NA TGTGCCAGCAGTATTTCGCGGACTGACTATGGCTACACCTTC CASSISRTDYGYTF
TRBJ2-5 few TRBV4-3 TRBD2 TGCGCCAGCAGCCAAGGACTAGCGGGAGAACAAGAGACCCAGTACTTC CASSQGLAGEQETQYF
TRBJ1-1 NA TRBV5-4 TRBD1 TGTGCCAGCAGCTTCAAGGACAGGGACACTGAAGCTTTCTTT CASSFKDRDTEAFF
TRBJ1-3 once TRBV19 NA TGTGCCAGTAGTGCCCTGCGGCGATTTTTCTCTGGAAACACCATATATTTT CASSALRRFFSGNTIYF